Sequencing of this T cell receptor beta chain was carried out in a study of T cell responses to AZD1222 COVID-19 vaccine (dated by TCRdb to 2020 to 2023). At the level of the whole study: TCR sequencing covered more than 230 trial participants: 207 given two doses of AZD1222 and 26 given two doses of MenACWY control vaccine. Trial participants were enrolled by age into 18-55, 56-69 and 70-plus year subgroups, with approximately 150, 30 and 60 TCR-sequenced participants respectively.

This specimen's time point label, interpreted: baseline before first vaccination. Per the publication, the treatment or condition label means: meningococcal conjugate vaccine given as trial control. Vaccinee samples were obtained from the UK trials COV001 and COV002, which included a single-blind randomized controlled phase 2/3 trial of AZD1222 (ChAdOx1 nCoV-19) in healthy adults. For TCRbeta chain sequencing, PBMC samples were collected from trial participants at day 0 and at day 28 after the second dose. V lost 7 bases and J lost 1 base; the stretch between them is 16 bases long. The CDR3 runs 15 amino acids, cysteine and phenylalanine included. The entry retains the CDR3 DNA only, 45 bases that are in frame from base 1. Looking up the germline V gene yields CDR1 MDHEN and CDR2 SYDVKM. Turning to this clone: Its target antigen remains unknown. No base qualities exist here, and no much larger clone lies one base off it.

The CDR3 regions of human TCRbeta chains were subjected to immunosequencing. The authors' analysis ran thus. TCRs in the repertoires were compared against a reference library of SARS-CoV-2-specific TCRs that had been generated with the MIRA antigen-specificity platform. Breadth was defined as the fraction of unique TCRs that were SARS-CoV-2-associated, and depth was defined as the fraction of total T cells that were SARS-CoV-2-associated. Using the MIRA data, each spike-specific TCR was assigned both to the spike region to which the TCR was reactive and to a CD4 or CD8 class. Log10-transformed breadth and depth values were compared by one-way ANOVA with Sidak's multiple comparisons tests. The immuneACCESS repertoire file appears here via TCRdb, limited to in-frame rearrangements. These files lack a portion of the clones; in checked studies, under half of the deficit traces to unresolved V genes, and the cause of the others is not known. V, J and clone size reflect that table, while D and trimming were determined from the DNA. The sample table holds roughly 58,000 clones, of which 85% to 90% were seen once. About 20% of the sample belongs to the ten largest clones.

Study-wide conclusions, independent of this receptor: Nearly half of unique spike-specific TCRs reportedly recognized epitopes outside regions mutated in the B.1.351 and B.1.1.7 variants. The 56-69-year group was small, and its depth increase did not reach significance, likely because of low power. After two AZD1222 doses, spike-specific TCR breadth and depth were significantly higher than at day 0 and than in MenACWY recipients. Most participants were white British and females outnumbered males, and the authors suggested that clonal diversity may have been underestimated. The vaccine-associated CD4 TCRs covered the entire spike protein, and the dominant responses fell in regions 160-218 and 743-854. Because no day 14 peak-response samples were available, repertoires were characterized only after the peak T cell response. Conclusions about previously exposed vaccinees were limited because only six or seven AZD1222 recipients were SARS-CoV-2 seropositive at baseline.

The chain is assembled from TRBV28 and TRBJ1-1, and the D gene may be TRBD1, 5 bases matching. This material consisted of peripheral blood, taken on day 0 of MenACWY control vaccination. The receptor comes from an adult in good health. The nucleotides are TGTGCCAGCATCCCTTATAGGGGAGCGAACACTGAAGCTTTCTTT. This codes for CASIPYRGANTEAFF.